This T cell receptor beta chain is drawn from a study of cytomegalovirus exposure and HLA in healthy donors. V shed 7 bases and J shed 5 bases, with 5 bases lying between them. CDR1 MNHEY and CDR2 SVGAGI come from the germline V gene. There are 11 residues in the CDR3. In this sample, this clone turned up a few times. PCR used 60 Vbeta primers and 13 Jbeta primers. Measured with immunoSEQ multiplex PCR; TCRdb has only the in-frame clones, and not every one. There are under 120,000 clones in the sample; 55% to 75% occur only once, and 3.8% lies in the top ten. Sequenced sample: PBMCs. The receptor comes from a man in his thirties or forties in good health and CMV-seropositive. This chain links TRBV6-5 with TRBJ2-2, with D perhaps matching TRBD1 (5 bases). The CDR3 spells CASTGTGELFF. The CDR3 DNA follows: TGTGCCAGCACAGGGACCGGGGAGCTGTTTTTT.